Listed below are T cell receptor beta chains from one sample, sequenced in a study of blood T cell repertoires in COVID-19. Some clones are missing from TCRdb's copy, which holds only in-frame ones; the method was immunoSEQ multiplex PCR. The data show fewer than 250,000 clones, around four fifths seen once. The specimen sequenced was peripheral blood. Receptor source: a middle-aged man with active or convalescent COVID-19. CDR3s include the opening cysteine and the closing phenylalanine or tryptophan. Fields, in order: V gene, D gene, clone size, J gene, CDR3 protein, CDR3 DNA. D genes are given only for firm matches. The size of a clone is reported for some rows only, either as once, few or many, or as a class for expanded clones.

TRBV21-1	-	-	TRBJ2-7	CASSKVPTEVGQGPYEQYF	TGTGCCAGCAGCAAAGTTCCCACCGAGGTGGGACAGGGGCCCTACGAGCAGTACTTC
TRBV18	TRBD1	-	TRBJ1-2	CASSPGTGPNYGYTF	TGTGCCAGCTCACCAGGGACAGGACCTAACTATGGCTACACCTTC
TRBV25-1	-	-	TRBJ2-6	CASSENRARANVLTF	TGTGCCAGCAGTGAAAACAGGGCCCGGGCCAACGTCCTGACTTTC
TRBV19	TRBD1	-	TRBJ1-5	CASSIAAGGINQPQHF	TGTGCCAGTAGTATAGCCGCAGGGGGGATCAATCAGCCCCAGCATTTT
TRBV4-3	TRBD1	once	TRBJ2-7	CASSRDRGSYEQYF	TGCGCCAGCAGCCGGGACAGGGGATCCTACGAGCAGTACTTC
TRBV6-6	TRBD2	-	TRBJ2-1	CASSGTSGMSEQFF	TGTGCCAGCAGTGGGACTAGCGGGATGAGTGAGCAGTTCTTC
TRBV3-1/TRBV3-2	-	-	TRBJ2-7	CASSYADREGEQYF	TGTGCCAGCAGCTACGCGGACAGGGAGGGCGAGCAGTACTTC
TRBV7-9	-	few	TRBJ1-1	CASSPNQAGRDTEAFF	TGTGCCAGCAGCCCCAACCAGGCAGGGAGGGACACTGAAGCTTTCTTT
TRBV27	TRBD1	-	TRBJ1-5	CASSLTQGFNQPQHF	TGTGCCAGCAGTTTAACACAGGGGTTCAATCAGCCCCAGCATTTT
TRBV28	TRBD2	-	TRBJ2-4	CASSLWPPGSAGGGNIQYF	TGTGCCAGCAGTTTATGGCCCCCAGGGTCAGCGGGCGGGGGGAACATTCAGTACTTC
TRBV7-3	-	-	TRBJ1-1	CASAPGLGTEAFF	TGTGCCAGCGCGCCGGGGTTGGGGACTGAAGCTTTCTTT
TRBV6-5	TRBD2	-	TRBJ2-1	CATFHLAGGRNEQFF	TGTGCCACTTTCCATTTAGCGGGAGGGAGGAATGAGCAGTTCTTC
TRBV2	-	-	TRBJ2-7	CASSERFSYEQYF	TGTGCCAGCAGTGAGAGGTTCTCCTACGAGCAGTACTTC
TRBV27	-	-	TRBJ2-7	CASSLGPSRLSYEQYF	TGTGCCAGCAGCCTAGGTCCCAGCCGCCTTTCCTACGAGCAGTACTTC
TRBV18	-	-	TRBJ2-5	CASSPQGQETQYF	TGTGCCAGCTCACCACAGGGGCAAGAGACCCAGTACTTC
TRBV10-3	-	-	TRBJ2-5	CAERVSGGAQETQYF	TGTGCCGAGCGAGTGAGCGGCGGGGCTCAAGAGACCCAGTACTTC
TRBV6-6	TRBD1	-	TRBJ1-1	CASRPDRGEAFF	TGTGCCAGCAGACCGGACAGGGGTGAAGCTTTCTTT
TRBV11-2	TRBD1	-	TRBJ2-7	CASSSTGREQYF	TGTGCCAGCAGCTCGACAGGGCGGGAGCAGTACTTC
TRBV6-4	TRBD2	-	TRBJ2-1	CASTPRSGSYNEQFF	TGTGCCAGCACCCCGCGTAGCGGGTCTTACAATGAGCAGTTCTTC
TRBV30	TRBD1	-	TRBJ1-1	CAWSVWDRGPNTEAFF	TGTGCCTGGAGTGTATGGGACAGGGGCCCGAACACTGAAGCTTTCTTT
TRBV6-5	TRBD1	once	TRBJ2-5	CASRDRGRRETQYF	TGTGCCAGTCGGGACAGGGGGCGCAGGGAGACCCAGTACTTC
TRBV7-9	TRBD1	once	TRBJ2-5	CASSLAGPGGETQYF	TGTGCCAGCAGCTTAGCAGGCCCAGGGGGAGAGACCCAGTACTTC
TRBV28	-	-	TRBJ2-5	CASAWGGEETQYF	TGTGCCTCCGCCTGGGGGGGCGAAGAGACCCAGTACTTC
TRBV19	-	few	TRBJ1-2	CASSIAPLMGAGYTF	TGTGCCAGTAGTATAGCCCCGTTAATGGGAGCGGGCTACACCTTC
TRBV11-3	TRBD2	-	TRBJ2-1	CASSLVDSGAEQFF	TGTGCCAGCAGCTTAGTAGATAGCGGGGCTGAGCAGTTCTTC
TRBV28	TRBD1	-	TRBJ1-1	CASSLEGTGQGPNTEAFF	TGTGCCAGCAGTTTAGAGGGAACAGGACAGGGCCCGAACACTGAAGCTTTCTTT
TRBV30	-	-	TRBJ2-2	CARDAGRNAGELFF	TGTGCCCGGGACGCGGGGCGGAACGCCGGGGAGCTGTTTTTT
TRBV19	TRBD2	-	TRBJ2-7	CASSGGPEQYF	TGTGCCAGTTCGGGGGGTCCCGAGCAGTACTTC
TRBV4-1	TRBD2	-	TRBJ2-1	CASSHGGSSGINLGEQFF	TGCGCCAGCAGCCACGGGGGGTCTAGCGGAATCAATCTTGGTGAGCAGTTCTTC
TRBV5-8	-	-	TRBJ1-1	CASSFSGAGTEAFF	TGTGCCAGCAGTTTCTCAGGGGCAGGCACTGAAGCTTTCTTT
TRBV6-2/TRBV6-3	-	-	TRBJ2-1	CASSYIGLSNEQFF	TGTGCCAGCAGTTACATTGGACTTTCCAATGAGCAGTTCTTC
TRBV29-1	-	-	TRBJ2-7	CSVAGATGEQYF	TGCAGCGTTGCCGGAGCCACGGGAGAGCAGTACTTC
TRBV10-3	-	-	TRBJ1-1	CAITGRELGEAFF	TGTGCCATCACTGGGAGGGAACTGGGTGAAGCTTTCTTT
TRBV28	TRBD2	-	TRBJ2-1	CASSSSGRDEQFF	TGTGCCAGCAGTTCTAGCGGGAGGGATGAGCAGTTCTTC
TRBV7-9	TRBD1	-	TRBJ2-3	CASSLGDREQYF	TGTGCCAGCAGCTTAGGGGACAGGGAGCAGTATTTT
TRBV6-5	-	once	TRBJ2-7	CASSIRGTAYEQYF	TGTGCCAGCAGTATACGGGGGACGGCCTACGAGCAGTACTTC
TRBV11-2	-	-	TRBJ1-1	CASSDRFRAAFF	TGTGCCAGCAGCGACAGATTCCGAGCGGCTTTCTTT
TRBV3-1/TRBV3-2	TRBD1	-	TRBJ1-4	CASSPPTIDRGRGRSNEKLFF	TGTGCCAGCAGCCCACCTACTATAGACAGGGGGCGCGGCAGATCTAATGAAAAACTGTTTTTT
TRBV7-9	-	-	TRBJ1-6	CASSLRQANSPLHF	TGTGCCAGCAGCTTACGACAGGCTAATTCACCCCTCCACTTT
TRBV7-2	TRBD2	-	TRBJ2-1	CASNTTSGVHNEQFF	TGTGCCAGCAATACGACTAGCGGGGTTCACAATGAGCAGTTCTTC
TRBV29-1	TRBD2	-	TRBJ2-7	CSVRSGTSGSEQYF	TGCAGCGTTCGATCCGGGACTAGCGGGAGCGAGCAGTACTTC
TRBV3-1/TRBV3-2	TRBD1	-	TRBJ2-7	CASSLMTGNGEQYF	TGTGCCAGCAGCCTCATGACAGGGAATGGGGAGCAGTACTTC
TRBV2	-	-	TRBJ2-7	CASDEGPEQYF	TGTGCCAGCGATGAGGGTCCCGAGCAGTACTTC
TRBV11-3	-	-	TRBJ2-5	CASSLGAKETQYF	TGTGCCAGCAGCTTAGGGGCCAAAGAGACCCAGTACTTC
TRBV5-1	-	-	TRBJ1-1	CASSFTGAEAFF	TGCGCCAGCAGCTTTACAGGCGCTGAAGCTTTCTTT
TRBV9	-	-	TRBJ1-1	CASSPRTGRGTEAFF	TGTGCCAGCAGCCCCCGAACTGGGCGGGGCACTGAAGCTTTCTTT
TRBV28	-	few	TRBJ1-5	CASSSPAHSNQPQHF	TGTGCCAGCAGTTCCCCAGCCCACAGTAATCAGCCCCAGCATTTT
TRBV5-1	TRBD2	-	TRBJ2-5	CASRPRASGGKETQYF	TGCGCCAGCAGACCCAGGGCGTCCGGGGGGAAGGAGACCCAGTACTTC
TRBV29-1	-	once	TRBJ2-3	CSVEPGAGDTQYF	TGCAGCGTTGAACCGGGAGCCGGAGATACGCAGTATTTT
TRBV4-3	TRBD2	-	TRBJ2-2	CASSQELLAGLNTGELFF	TGCGCCAGCAGCCAAGAGTTACTAGCGGGATTGAACACCGGGGAGCTGTTTTTT